These 23 T cell receptor beta chains were all obtained from the same sample, sequenced in a study of blood T cell repertoires in COVID-19. Profiling relied on immunoSEQ multiplex PCR, and the TCRdb table lists in-frame clones only, not all of them. The table shows around 340,000 clones, with over 85% occurring only once. Sequencing input: peripheral blood. Receptors were obtained from a woman aged 55-75 years with COVID-19, enrolled during active disease.

V is TRBV27 and J is TRBJ1-6; weak D call: TRBD1 (6 bases). Trimming took 6 bases from V and 10 from J, leaving 19 bases between them. Germline values: CDR1 MNHEY, CDR2 SMNVEV (reference sequence). The CDR3 is 15 amino acids. The CDR3 here is CASRPTGTPLSPLHF. In DNA form, the CDR3 reads TGTGCCAGCAGGCCCACCGGGACACCCTTGTCACCCCTCCACTTT.

This chain joins TRBV6-5 and TRBJ1-1, with TRBD1 as a possible D gene (5 bases). V lost 6 bases, J lost 5 bases, and 19 bases lay in between. The CDR3 totals 15 residues. The germline V gene has CDR1 MNHEY and CDR2 SVGAGI. The CDR3 region is CASRSRVGRYTEAFF. The CDR3, as DNA: TGTGCCAGCAGAAGCAGGGTTGGAAGGTATACTGAAGCTTTCTTT.

This sequence joins TRBV14 and TRBJ1-1, with a possible D match to TRBD1 (5 bases). The CDR3 has 15 amino acids. The V end lost 3 bases, the J end lost 6 bases, and 17 bases lay between the germline ends. In germline, CDR1 is SGHDN, CDR2 FVKESK. The CDR3 here is CASSQNRLRRPEAFF. For the CDR3, the DNA is TGTGCCAGCAGCCAGAACAGGCTCCGACGCCCTGAAGCTTTCTTT. The whole variable domain, filled in from reference TRBV14 and TRBJ1-1, reads EAGVTQFPSHSVIEKGQTVTLRCDPISGHDNLYWYRRVMGKEIKFLLHFVKESKQDESGMPNNRFLAERTGGTYSTLKVQPAELEDSGVYFCASSQNRLRRPEAFFGQGTRLTVV.

The V call is TRBV6-5, the J call TRBJ1-4; D unclear. Looked up from germline, CDR1 is MNHEY and CDR2 is SVGAGI. This CDR3 contains 13 residues. Trimming removed 6 bases at V and 4 bases at J, with 9 bases between. The chain's CDR3 is CASRLDFNEKLFF. The CDR3 DNA sequence: TGTGCCAGCAGACTGGACTTTAATGAAAAACTGTTTTTT.

This clone was counted a few times. The chain uses TRBV6-5 and TRBJ1-1; D is undetermined. CDR1 is MNHEY and CDR2 is SVGAGI in the germline V gene. This CDR3 contains 15 residues. V was cut by 2 bases and J by 0 bases, with 10 bases left in between. The CDR3 bases are TGTGCCAGCAGTTACGGAGGTTCTATGAACACTGAAGCTTTCTTT. This gives the protein CASSYGGSMNTEAFF.

The chain links TRBV14 to TRBJ1-2, with 11 bases fitting TRBD1. CDR1 and CDR2 from the germline V gene are SGHDN and FVKESK. The V segment lost 2 bases and the J segment 4 bases; nucleotides outside the gene matches: 3. This CDR3 region has 15 residues. The CDR3 DNA reads TGTGCCAGCAGCCAAAGGGGACAGGGGGGCTATGGCTACACCTTC. It specifies CASSQRGQGGYGYTF.

V gene TRBV29-1 combines with J gene TRBJ1-6; D is ambiguous. Germline loops: CDR1 SQVTM, CDR2 ANQGSEA. The ends were cut back, 4 bases at V and 8 bases at J, with 12 bases in the middle. The CDR3 has 13 amino acids. CDR3 nucleotides: TGCAGCGTTGCCCCAAGCCAGGATTCACCCCTCCACTTT. Translating it yields CSVAPSQDSPLHF.

This sequence joins TRBV6-5 and TRBJ1-4, with 8 bases that match TRBD1. Germline CDR1 is MNHEY and CDR2 is SVGAGI. The CDR3 extends over 14 amino acids. The junction had 6 bases not matched to a gene; V was cut back by 5 bases and J by 7 bases. The CDR3 region is CASSRDRRGEKLFF. The CDR3 region has the DNA TGTGCCAGCAGTAGGGACAGGAGGGGTGAAAAACTGTTTTTT.

The chain employs TRBV7-8 and TRBJ2-7; TRBD1 matches at 9 bases. The germline CDR1 and CDR2 sequences are SGHVS and FQNEAQ. The CDR3 spans 15 residues. V was pared by 5 bases and J by 1 base, with 6 bases of the junction left unmatched. The CDR3 DNA reads TGTGCCAGCAGCATGGGGACAGGGCCTTCCTACGAGCAGTACTTC. This sequence encodes CASSMGTGPSYEQYF.

This sequence joins TRBV7-8 and TRBJ1-4, with TRBD1 identical over 8 bases. This CDR3 is 17 amino acids long. V was pared by 2 bases and J by 8 bases, with 13 bases of the junction left unmatched. Germline assignment: CDR1 SGHVS and CDR2 FQNEAQ. The CDR3 DNA sequence: TGTGCCAGCAGCTTACCCGCTTCGGGACAGGACCTCGAAAAACTGTTTTTT. Amino acids: CASSLPASGQDLEKLFF.

The rearrangement links TRBV4-1 to TRBJ2-5, with 8 bases lining up with TRBD1. The germline gives CDR1 MGHRA, CDR2 YSYEKL. CDR3 size: 14 residues. The V segment lost 2 bases and the J segment 5 bases; nucleotides outside the gene matches: 4. The CDR3 DNA is TGCGCCAGCAGCCAAACAGGGGGGTGGGAGACCCAGTACTTC. Amino acid sequence: CASSQTGGWETQYF.

The V and J genes are TRBV28 and TRBJ1-2; the D gene is possibly TRBD1 (6 bases). CDR1 and CDR2 (germline): MDHEN, SYDVKM. The V end lost 2 bases, the J end lost 8 bases, and 9 bases lay between the germline ends. The CDR3 has 12 residues. DNA for the CDR3: TGTGCCAGCAGTTTAGCAGGGGCCGGCTACACCTTC. It translates to CASSLAGAGYTF.

In the case of this clone: The DNA is left out, because the CDR3 cannot be placed on it with certainty; the CDR3 is given as TCRdb lists it. V is TRBV21-1 and J is TRBJ2-2; TRBD1 was called by the table and not checked on the DNA. TRBV21-1 is a known pseudogene. The CDR3 length equals 17 residues, ends included. Here the CDR3 reads CASSKVGAGSNTGELFF.

This chain joins TRBV25-1 and TRBJ1-1; D ambiguous. Germline V gene lookup returns CDR1 MGHDK and CDR2 SYGVNS. V shed 6 bases and J shed 4 bases, with 12 bases lying between them. The CDR3 is 13 residues long. The CDR3 reads CASSRREATEAFF. The CDR3 region has the DNA TGTGCCAGCAGCCGGAGGGAGGCCACTGAAGCTTTCTTT.

The chain links TRBV7-6 to TRBJ2-5, with 9 bases that match TRBD2. From germline, CDR1 is SGHVS and CDR2 FNYEAQ. The junction had 13 bases not matched to a gene; V was cut back by 6 bases and J by 5 bases. The length of the CDR3 is 16 residues. The CDR3 DNA reads as TGTGCCAGCAGTTCGGGGGGGCTAGCGGGGTTGGAGACCCAGTACTTC. This translates into CASSSGGLAGLETQYF.

This clone has only one observation. This sequence joins TRBV30 and TRBJ1-4; no firm D call. Trimming removed 0 bases from V and 0 bases from J, with 8 bases in between. The CDR3 contains 15 residues. Germline values: CDR1 GTSNPN, CDR2 SVGIG (reference sequence). Here the CDR3 reads CAWSVLHPTNEKLFF. In nucleotides, the CDR3 is TGTGCCTGGAGTGTACTACACCCAACTAATGAAAAACTGTTTTTT.

CDR3 residues: CASKKGGGRETQYF. The CDR3 coding sequence is TGTGCCAGCAAGAAGGGCGGGGGAAGAGAGACCCAGTACTTC. The V gene is TRBV3-1 (or the pseudogene TRBV3-2), the J gene TRBJ2-5, with 7 nucleotides matching TRBD2. The CDR3 runs 14 residues. Germline V gene sequence: CDR1 LGHDT, CDR2 YNNKEL (reference sequence). The trim removed 7 bases at V and 4 bases at J, leaving 9 bases unmatched.

This chain joins TRBV5-6 and TRBJ1-2, with unresolved D. The CDR3 loop spans 17 amino acids. The germline gives CDR1 SGHDT, CDR2 YYEEEE. Trimming shortened V by 3 bases and J by 4 bases, and 22 bases separated the two germline ends. CDR3 amino acids: CASSWEEDFSFSYGYTF. In DNA, the CDR3 is TGTGCCAGCAGCTGGGAGGAGGACTTCTCTTTTTCCTATGGCTACACCTTC.

This clone was picked up one time. The chain recombines TRBV7-3 with TRBJ2-7, with 7 bases fitting TRBD2. Unmatched junction bases numbered 5, after V lost 1 base and J lost 2 bases. Germline CDR1 is SGHTA and CDR2 is FQGTGA. The CDR3 runs to 15 residues. This CDR3 is CASSLRGGIPYEQYF. CDR3 bases: TGTGCCAGCAGCTTAAGGGGGGGGATCCCCTACGAGCAGTACTTC. Drawing the rest from reference TRBV7-3 and TRBJ2-7, the complete variable domain is GAGVSQTPSNKVTEKGKYVELRCDPISGHTALYWYRQSLGQGPEFLIYFQGTGAADDSGLPNDRFFAVRPEGSVSTLKIQRTERGDSAVYLCASSLRGGIPYEQYFGPGTRLTVT.

The rearrangement uses TRBV3-1 (or the pseudogene TRBV3-2) and TRBJ2-1, with a tentative D call TRBD1 (6 bases). The CDR3 has 17 amino acids. Trimming cost V 1 base and J 0 bases, with 13 bases left between them. Germline V gene data show CDR1 as LGHDT and CDR2 as YNNKEL (reference sequence). CDR3 DNA sequence: TGTGCCAGCAGCCAAGGAAGGACAGAGAGCTCCTACAATGAGCAGTTCTTC. This sequence encodes CASSQGRTESSYNEQFF.

The chain carries TRBV27 and TRBJ2-1; 8 bases fit TRBD1. Germline V gene sequence: CDR1 MNHEY, CDR2 SMNVEV (reference sequence). This CDR3 spans 15 amino acids. J gave up 0 bases and V 8 bases, and 6 bases lay outside the gene matches. The CDR3, as DNA: TGTGCCAGCCAACCGGACAGGGCCTCCTACAATGAGCAGTTCTTC. Translated: CASQPDRASYNEQFF.

The chain recombines TRBV18 with TRBJ1-1; D uncertain. CDR1 is KGHSH and CDR2 is LQKENI in the germline V gene. The V end was cut by 3 bases, the J end by 1 base, with 12 bases between. The CDR3 extends over 15 amino acids. The CDR3 is CASSPFHIQNTEAFF. In DNA form, the CDR3 reads TGTGCCAGCTCACCCTTCCACATCCAGAACACTGAAGCTTTCTTT.

The chain links TRBV19 to TRBJ1-2, with TRBD1 identical over 8 bases. Germline V CDR1 and CDR2: LNHDA, SQIVND (reference sequence). Trimming removed 5 bases from V and 4 bases from J; junction bases left unmatched: 6. The CDR3 length is 14 residues. The CDR3 region is CASSSGGTGYGYTF. The DNA for the CDR3 is TGTGCCAGTAGTTCCGGTGGGACAGGCTATGGCTACACCTTC.